Presented here are 4 T cell receptor beta chains from one specimen sequenced in a study of metastatic and nonmetastatic thyroid tumors. TCRdb re-called clones from the PCR reads using MiXCR. The sample lists 75,000 to 100,000 clones, 10% to 15% occurring once. Before thyroid surgery, none of the patients had received any treatment. The material sequenced was blood. The receptors derive from a female donor with papillary thyroid cancer or a benign thyroid nodule (not recorded which). Some clones in this sample may be carry-over from other donors' samples.

This clone was counted ten times or more. The chain employs TRBV19 and TRBJ1-2; D not resolved. This CDR3 is built from 12 residues. Germline V gene lookup returns CDR1 LNHDA and CDR2 SQIVND (reference sequence). Trimming shortened V by 3 bases and J by 4 bases, and 6 bases separated the two germline ends. The CDR3 reads CASSISVYGYTF. Written as DNA, the CDR3 is TGTGCCAGTAGTATTTCAGTCTATGGCTACACCTTC. The full variable domain, its missing parts supplied by reference TRBV19 and TRBJ1-2, is DGGITQSPKYLFRKEGQNVTLSCEQNLNHDAMYWYRQDPGQGLRLIYYSQIVNDFQKGDIAEGYSVSREKKESFPLTVTSAQKNPTAFYLCASSISVYGYTFGSGTRLTVV.

In this sample, this clone turned up a few times. This sequence may be a read error, since a much larger clone differs from it by one base. The chain links TRBV20-1 to TRBJ2-5; D unclear. The CDR3 length is 15 residues. Germline V gene sequence: CDR1 DFQATT, CDR2 SNEGSKA (reference sequence). V was pared by 0 bases and J by 3 bases, with 14 bases between. The CDR3 DNA sequence: TGCAGTGCTAGAGACGCCGGTACCGTCAAAGAGACCCAGTACTTC. This encodes CSARDAGTVKETQYF.

The sample holds many counts of this clone. The V call is TRBV7-7, the J call TRBJ2-7; TRBD1 matches at 9 bases. The CDR3 is made up of 14 amino acids. From germline, CDR1 is SSHAT and CDR2 FNYEAQ (reference sequence). In nucleotides, the CDR3 is TGTGCTAGCCAAAAACGGGACAGGGTCTACGAGCAGTACTTC. Translation gives CASQKRDRVYEQYF.

This chain links TRBV20-1 with TRBJ2-7; 7 positions agree with TRBD2. The length of the CDR3 is 14 residues. With 3 bases clipped from V and 2 bases from J, the junction kept 7 bases outside the gene matches. The germline V gene has CDR1 DFQATT and CDR2 SNEGSKA (reference sequence). CDR3 in DNA: TGCAGTGCTAGTGCGAACGGGAGGACCTACGAGCAGTACTTC. Protein product: CSASANGRTYEQYF.